The clone carrying this T cell receptor (beta chain) was seen ten or more times. The CDR3 totals 14 residues. Trimming removed 2 bases from V and 0 bases from J, with 5 bases in between. CDR1 is SGHTA, CDR2 FQGNSA, per germline. These data come from a study of shared clonotypes between healthy human individuals. The donors were adults (healthy and HIV-negative) with no recent acute infections or vaccinations. Each subset's genomic DNA was shared equally among a number of immunoSEQ plates. Repertoires were generated with immunoSEQ multiplex PCR, while TCRdb's copy carries only in-frame clones and drops some. The table shows some 490,000 clones, with about 72% occurring only once.

This rearrangement joins TRBV7-2 to TRBJ1-5; D is unresolved. Sequencing was done on a sample of PBMCs. This receptor was identified in a woman in her thirties or forties in good health. Some clones in this sample may be carry-over from other donors' samples. The CDR3 region is CASSLQFSNQPQHF. CDR3 in DNA: TGTGCCAGCAGCTTACAGTTTAGCAATCAGCCCCAGCATTTT.